One and the same sample provided the 4 T cell receptor beta chains below, sequenced in a study of neoadjuvant nivolumab and ipilimumab in lung cancer. Profiled with immunoSEQ multiplex PCR; TCRdb holds only in-frame clones, not every one. The sample records more than 15,000 clones, under 85% being singletons. The material sequenced was tumor tissue, taken after neoadjuvant nivolumab, alone or with ipilimumab, at or shortly before surgery. The receptors come from an adult with non-small cell lung cancer.

The rearrangement links TRBV7-3 to TRBJ1-2; 7 bases fit TRBD1. The CDR3 is made up of 13 amino acids. Germline V gene sequence: CDR1 SGHTA, CDR2 FQGTGA. Losses at the gene ends were 6 bases for V and 4 bases for J; bases not matched to a gene: 5. CDR3 in amino acids: CASSPGGGYGYTF. The CDR3 DNA reads as TGTGCCAGCAGTCCAGGGGGTGGCTATGGCTACACCTTC.

V gene TRBV6-5 combines with J gene TRBJ2-2; D perhaps matches TRBD1 (6 bases). Per germline, CDR1 MNHEY and CDR2 SVGAGI. The V end was cut by 5 bases, the J end by 6 bases, with 16 bases between. The CDR3 is 15 residues long. CDR3 amino acids: CASSTGQGRAGELFF. The CDR3, as DNA: TGTGCCAGCAGTACCGGGCAGGGGCGGGCCGGGGAGCTGTTTTTT.

This chain joins TRBV7-9 and TRBJ1-2; D gene uncertain. V dropped 5 bases and J dropped 6 bases, with 13 bases sitting between them. This CDR3 contains 13 residues. Per germline, CDR1 SEHNR and CDR2 FQNEAQ (reference sequence). This CDR3 reads CASSTVNQDGYTF. CDR3 sequence (DNA): TGTGCCAGCAGCACAGTAAATCAGGATGGCTACACCTTC.

V usage is TRBV11-2 and J usage is TRBJ2-5; no firm D call. The germline V and J ends were trimmed by 0 bases and 2 bases, with 4 bases remaining between them. Germline values: CDR1 SGHAT, CDR2 FQNNGV. This CDR3 comprises 13 residues. CDR3 residues: CASSLERQETQYF. CDR3 DNA: TGTGCCAGCAGCTTAGAAAGACAAGAGACCCAGTACTTC. The variable domain in full, completed from reference TRBV11-2 and TRBJ2-5, reads EAGVAQSPRYKIIEKRQSVAFWCNPISGHATLYWYQQILGQGPKLLIQFQNNGVVDDSQLPKDRFSAERLKGVDSTLKIQPAKLEDSAVYLCASSLERQETQYFGPGTRLLVL.